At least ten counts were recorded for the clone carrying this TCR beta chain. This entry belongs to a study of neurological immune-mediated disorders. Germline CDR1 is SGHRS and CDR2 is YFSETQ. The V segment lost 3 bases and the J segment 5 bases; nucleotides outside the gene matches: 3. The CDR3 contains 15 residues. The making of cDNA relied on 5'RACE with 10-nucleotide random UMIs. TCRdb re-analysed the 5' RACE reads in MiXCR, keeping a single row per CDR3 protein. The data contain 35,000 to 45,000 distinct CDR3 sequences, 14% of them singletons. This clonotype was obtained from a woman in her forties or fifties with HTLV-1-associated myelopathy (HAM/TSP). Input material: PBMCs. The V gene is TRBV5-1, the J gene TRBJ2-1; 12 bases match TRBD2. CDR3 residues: CASSSLAGGNNEQFF. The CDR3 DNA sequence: TGCGCCAGCAGCTCACTAGCGGGGGGAAACAATGAGCAGTTCTTC. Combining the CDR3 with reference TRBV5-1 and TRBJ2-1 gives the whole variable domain KAGVTQTPRYLIKTRGQQVTLSCSPISGHRSVSWYQQTPGQGLQFLFEYFSETQRNKGNFPGRFSGRQFSNSRSEMNVSTLELGDSALYLCASSSLAGGNNEQFFGPGTRLTVL.